The source of this T cell receptor beta chain is a study of CD8+CD57+ T cells in acquired aplastic anemia. Study at large: Among healthy donors, CD4+ cells averaged roughly 11 million reads. Whole-study findings and limits: Patients and controls were not found to differ significantly in CD8+ Simpson's diversity.

This clonotype has only a few counts. What it recognizes is unknown. TCR beta VDJ and CDR3 profiles were obtained from a genomic DNA template. MiXCR was run by TCRdb on the reads, yielding one entry per CDR3 protein. The sample contains roughly 170,000 distinct CDR3 sequences, 55% to 75% of which appear only once. This CDR3 is 14 amino acids long. Losses at the gene ends were 4 bases for V and 9 bases for J; bases not matched to a gene: 5. The germline V gene has CDR1 MGHRA and CDR2 YSYEKL. The sample comprised sorted CD4+, CD8+, or CD8+CD57+ T cells (not recorded which) from PBMCs. This clonotype was sampled from a human donor in good health. This chain links TRBV4-1 with TRBJ2-1, with 11 bases lining up with TRBD2. The CDR3 DNA reads TGCGCCAGCAGCCTCCTAGCGGGGGGTCGTGAGCAGTTCTTC. This sequence encodes CASSLLAGGREQFF.